The present entry profiles one TCR beta chain with its context. By how much of the sample it makes up, this clonotype is medium-sized (0.01 to 0.1%). It has no known antigen specificity. Per-base quality was not reported, and no clone a single base away is much larger than it. This sample is drawn from a study of T cells in Graves' hyperthyroidism and ophthalmopathy (dated by TCRdb to about 2019). About the investigation overall: Peripheral blood was collected at initial diagnosis, before any treatment. A discovery cohort of about a hundred patients, 43 with Graves' ophthalmopathy and 55 to 65 with stable Graves' hyperthyroidism, was used to find distinguishing TCR V-J signatures. Prospective prediction of ophthalmopathy was tested in an independent validation cohort consisting of under 20 hyperthyroidism patients and some 17 patients who later progressed to ophthalmopathy. For training and testing, the approximately 97 patients in the discovery cohort were randomly divided in a 7:3 ratio. In over five Graves' hyperthyroidism patients, the study also compared T-cell repertoires from thyroid tissue with T-cell repertoires from blood. After sampling, hyperthyroidism patients received methimazole starting at 30 mg daily, and ophthalmopathy patients received high-dose intravenous methylprednisolone. According to the paper, TCR Vbeta CDR3 sequencing was carried out on roughly 130 peripheral blood samples, which came from around 43 ophthalmopathy, fewer than 80 hyperthyroidism and around 17 progressor patients.

Results the study describes overall, beyond this receptor: In validation, progression to ophthalmopathy was predicted by the model with more than 65% sensitivity and 72% to 80% specificity, a median of 6.5 months before onset. No statistical method was used to set the sample size in advance, and investigators knew the group allocation. A model built on a 13 V-J signature distinguished ophthalmopathy from stable hyperthyroidism, reaching 85% to 90% sensitivity and about 81% specificity in cross-validation and 80%/75% in testing. Most expanded thyroid clonotypes (frequency above 0.001) were also detected in blood, a finding suggesting that blood repertoires may reflect thyroid immune responses.

From the germline V gene (reference sequence), CDR1 is MNHEY and CDR2 is SMNVEV. V is reduced by 2 bases and J by 6 bases, leaving a spacing of 15 bases between them. Including the terminal cysteine and phenylalanine, the CDR3 comprises 15 residues. The sequence is cut down to CDR3 DNA, 45 bases in frame from base 1. TCR beta CDR3 regions were amplified from RNA transcripts. A first-round RT-PCR of the TCR CDR3 used the HTBI primer set with the Qiagen OneStep RT-PCR kit. Libraries were constructed in a second round of multiplex PCR, after which size selection and purification were carried out. Paired-end sequencing of the libraries was performed with 100 bp reads on an Illumina HiSeq2000. Concerning the study's data processing: Raw data were processed with SOAPnuke, discarding reads with adapters, uncalled bases, mean Phred below 15, or no exact constant-primer or identifier match. COPE v1.2.5 was used to merge the high-quality paired reads, and each unique nucleotide sequence was defined as a clonotype. MiTCR v1.1 was used to align the clonotypes against IMGT TRBV, TRBD and TRBJ reference segments. The analysis was restricted to V-J combinations with a frequency above 0.0001, which together covered roughly 99% of the repertoires. The TCS score was defined as the ratio of F50 (clonal expansion) to E x V (chaos), calculated using BLOSUM62-based TCRdist between CDR3 peptides within each V-J. Welch's t-statistics and random forest reduced 500 to 650 V-J features to fewer than 15, which were used in a naive Bayes classifier (R e1071). The public reads were reanalyzed by TCRdb: fastp trimming at Q25, MiXCR alignment, in-frame beta chains only. Rows merge per CDR3 protein into single entries with the most common DNA and genes. V and J calls and clone size were set by TCRdb, not the authors. Here the sample has about 460,000 distinct CDR3 sequences; about 20% occur a single time. The leading ten clones occupy about 49% of the sample.

Ophthalmopathy patients had moderately to severely active disease, with a Clinical Activity Score of 3 or more, a NOSPECS grade of 4 or more, and a disease duration of less than 3 months. Exclusion was applied to patients with uncontrolled infections, other autoimmune diseases, pregnancy or lactation. Diagnoses were established on the basis of clinical symptoms, serum thyroxine and TRAb, thyroid ultrasound, and orbital computed tomography. PBMCs were separated from roughly 9.6 ml of fresh peripheral blood using Ficoll-Paque density gradient centrifugation. Trizol reagent was used to extract total RNA, and RNA quality was then checked on an Agilent 2100 Bioanalyzer.

The chain was built from TRBV27 and TRBJ2-3, with a tentative D gene TRBD1 over 6 matching bases. The clonotype originates from a woman aged 70-85 years with Graves' ophthalmopathy. Specimen: blood. The nucleotide sequence is given as TGTGCCAGCAGTTTAACAGGGAGCGGTGTTGATACGCAGTATTTT. It is translated as CASSLTGSGVDTQYF.